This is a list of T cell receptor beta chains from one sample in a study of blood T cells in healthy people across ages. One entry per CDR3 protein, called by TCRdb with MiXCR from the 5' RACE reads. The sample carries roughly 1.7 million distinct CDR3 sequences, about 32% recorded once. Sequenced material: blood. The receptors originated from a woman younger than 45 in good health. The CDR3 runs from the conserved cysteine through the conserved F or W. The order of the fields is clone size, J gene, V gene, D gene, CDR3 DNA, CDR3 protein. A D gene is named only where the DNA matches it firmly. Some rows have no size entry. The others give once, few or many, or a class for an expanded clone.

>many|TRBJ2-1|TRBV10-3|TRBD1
TGTGCCATCAGAGCCGGGACAGAAAACAATGAGCAGTTCTTC
CAIRAGTENNEQFF
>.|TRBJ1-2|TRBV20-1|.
TGCAGTGCTAGCCCCCCAGGGTGGAACTATGGCTACACCTTC
CSASPPGWNYGYTF
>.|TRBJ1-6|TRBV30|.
TGTGCCTGGAGTACCGGGGGCGGTAATTCACCCCTCCACTTT
CAWSTGGGNSPLHF
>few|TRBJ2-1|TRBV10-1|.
TGCGCCAGCAGTATGGGTGCCCACAATGAGCAGTTCTTC
CASSMGAHNEQFF
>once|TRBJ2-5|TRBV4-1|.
TGCGCCAGCAGCCAAGCCTCGGACAGTCAAGAGACCCAGTACTTC
CASSQASDSQETQYF
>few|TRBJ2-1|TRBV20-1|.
TGCAGTGCTCCCCAACAGGGATCAGCTAGGAATGAGCAGTTCTTC
CSAPQQGSARNEQFF
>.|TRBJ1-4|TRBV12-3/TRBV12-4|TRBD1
TGTGCCAGCACCAATTACCGGGACAGGGCTGAAAAACTGTTTTTT
CASTNYRDRAEKLFF
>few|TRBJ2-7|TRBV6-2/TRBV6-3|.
TGTGCCAGCAGTCTCACCTACAGGGGAGGGTCCGAGCAGTACTTC
CASSLTYRGGSEQYF
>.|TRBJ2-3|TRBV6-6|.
TGTGCCAGCAGTAGAGGGGTTCGCACAGATACGCAGTATTTT
CASSRGVRTDTQYF
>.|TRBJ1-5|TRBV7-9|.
TGTGCCAGCAGCTTACAGAGTAGCAATCAGCCCCAGCATTTT
CASSLQSSNQPQHF
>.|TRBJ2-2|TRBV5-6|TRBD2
TGTGCCAGCAGCTCGGGACTAGCGGGAAACACCGGGGAGCTGTTTTTT
CASSSGLAGNTGELFF
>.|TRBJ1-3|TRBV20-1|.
TGCAGTGCTAGCAGACCCGGAAACACCATATATTTT
CSASRPGNTIYF
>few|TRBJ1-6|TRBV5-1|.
TGCGCCAGCAGCCTTACAGTCGTTAATTCACCCCTCCACTTT
CASSLTVVNSPLHF
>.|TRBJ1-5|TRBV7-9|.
TGTGCCAGCAGCTTAGATTCCCCAGTAGGCAATCAGCCCCAGCATTTT
CASSLDSPVGNQPQHF
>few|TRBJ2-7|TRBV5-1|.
TGCGCCAGCAGCCAGAACAGGGTTTCCTACGAGCAGTACTTC
CASSQNRVSYEQYF
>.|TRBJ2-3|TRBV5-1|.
TGCGCCAGCAGCTGGGGGACTTTTCCAGATACGCAGTATTTT
CASSWGTFPDTQYF
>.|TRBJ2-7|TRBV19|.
TGTGCCGGTAGATACTCCGGGACCCCTCTCTACGAGCAGTACTTC
CAGRYSGTPLYEQYF
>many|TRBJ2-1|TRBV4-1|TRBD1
TGCGCCAGCAGCCAAGTGTCGACAGGGGCCAATGAGCAGTTCTTC
CASSQVSTGANEQFF
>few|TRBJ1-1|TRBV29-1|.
TGCAGCGTTGTGACAACCACTGAAGCTTTCTTT
CSVVTTTEAFF
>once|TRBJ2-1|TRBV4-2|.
TGTGCCAGCAGCCAAGTATCCCCCTCAGGGGTGCTTTCTGATGAGCAGTTCTTC
CASSQVSPSGVLSDEQFF
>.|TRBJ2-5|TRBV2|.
TGTGCCAGCAAAACGGGGGATGGAGAGACCCAGTACTTC
CASKTGDGETQYF
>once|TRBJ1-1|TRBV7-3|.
TGTGCCAGCGGCCCGGACATTAACACTGAAGCTTTCTTT
CASGPDINTEAFF
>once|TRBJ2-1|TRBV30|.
TGTGCCTCGACGGAGGCGGGGTACAATGAGCAGTTCTTC
CASTEAGYNEQFF
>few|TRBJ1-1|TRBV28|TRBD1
TGTGCCAGCAGCTCTCCGGGACAGGGAGGCACTGAAGCTTTCTTT
CASSSPGQGGTEAFF
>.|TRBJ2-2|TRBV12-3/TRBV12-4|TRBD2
TGTGCCAGCCGCGGGGGGGGTTCCCCGAACACCGGGGAGCTGTTTTTT
CASRGGGSPNTGELFF
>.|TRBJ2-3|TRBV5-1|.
TGCGCCGGCAGCCCCGGACTGGACCCCAGCACAGATACGCAGTATTTT
CAGSPGLDPSTDTQYF
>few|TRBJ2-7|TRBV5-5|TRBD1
TGTGCCAGCAGCGAGGGACAGGAAACATCCTACGAGCAGTACTTC
CASSEGQETSYEQYF
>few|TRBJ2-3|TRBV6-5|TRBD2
TGTGCCAGCAGTCACACCCCAGCGGGGCACACAGATACGCAGTATTTT
CASSHTPAGHTDTQYF
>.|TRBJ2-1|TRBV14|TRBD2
TGTGCCAGCAGCCAAGATCTACTAGCGAATGAGCAGTTCTTC
CASSQDLLANEQFF
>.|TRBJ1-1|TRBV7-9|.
TGTGCCAGTTCAACAGCGGGGAACACTGAAGCTTTCTTT
CASSTAGNTEAFF
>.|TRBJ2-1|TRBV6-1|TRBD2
TGTGCCAGCAGAGGACTAGCGGGACGGAGGGGGGAGCAGTTCTTC
CASRGLAGRRGEQFF
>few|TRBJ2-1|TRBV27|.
TGTGCCAGCAGCCCTAGGGATTTAGGAGAGCAGTTCTTC
CASSPRDLGEQFF
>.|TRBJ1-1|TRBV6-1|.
TGTGCCAGCATCCCCGTGCCGGGGGGCACTGAAGCTTTCTTT
CASIPVPGGTEAFF
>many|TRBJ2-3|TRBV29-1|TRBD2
TGCAGCGCAACTAGCGCAGATACGCAGTATTTT
CSATSADTQYF
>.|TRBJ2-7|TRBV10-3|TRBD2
TGTGCCATCAGTGAGTCGTTAGCGGGAGTCTCCTACGAGCAGTACTTC
CAISESLAGVSYEQYF
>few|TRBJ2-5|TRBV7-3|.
TGTGCCAGCAGCTTAAACAGCTTGGGGGAGCAGTACTTC
CASSLNSLGEQYF
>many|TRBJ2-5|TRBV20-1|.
TGCAGTTCTTGGGCAGCCATACAAGAGACCCAGTACTTC
CSSWAAIQETQYF
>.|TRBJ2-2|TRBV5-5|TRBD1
TGTGCCAGCAGCTTGGCCCCGGGACAGGGAGTCACCGGGGAGCTGTTTTTT
CASSLAPGQGVTGELFF
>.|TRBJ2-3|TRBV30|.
TGTGCCTGGAGTGAAGCAGGGTCCAGGATTCTGGGTACGCAGTATTTT
CAWSEAGSRILGTQYF
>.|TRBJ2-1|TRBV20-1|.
TGCAGTGCTAGACCCCCCACCCGGGTAGAGTGGGTGCAGTTCTTC
CSARPPTRVEWVQFF
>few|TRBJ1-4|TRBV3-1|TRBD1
TGTGCCAGCAGCCCCCCCGGGACAGGGAATGAAAAACTGTTTTTT
CASSPPGTGNEKLFF
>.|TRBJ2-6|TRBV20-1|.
TGCAGTGTCCGACCGACGAACCCCAGGGTTGTGGGGGCCAACGTCCTGACTTTC
CSVRPTNPRVVGANVLTF
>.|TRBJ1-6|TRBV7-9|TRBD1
TGTGCCAGCAGCTATGGGGACAGGCCGTTCACCCTCCACTTT
CASSYGDRPFTLHF
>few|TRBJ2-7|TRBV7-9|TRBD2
TGTGCCAGCCGCGGGGGGGAAGGTAACGAGCAGTACTTC
CASRGGEGNEQYF
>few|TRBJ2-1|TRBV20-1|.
TGCAGAGTCGGGGACGGGAGCTCCTACAATGAGCAGTTCTTC
CRVGDGSSYNEQFF
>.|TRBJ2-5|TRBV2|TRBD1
TGTGCCAGCAGAAAAGACAGGGCCGGGGAGACCCAGTACTTC
CASRKDRAGETQYF
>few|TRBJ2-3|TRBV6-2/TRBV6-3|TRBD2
TGTGCCAGCAGTTACCTTCTAGCGGGGGTCAACTCCGAACCAGATACGCAGTATTTT
CASSYLLAGVNSEPDTQYF
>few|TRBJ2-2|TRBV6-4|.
TGTGCCAGCAGTCGGACAGATAACACCGGGGAGCTGTTTTTT
CASSRTDNTGELFF
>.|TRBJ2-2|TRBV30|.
TGTGCCTGGAGTGTATTCGGGGAGCTGTTTTTT
CAWSVFGELFF
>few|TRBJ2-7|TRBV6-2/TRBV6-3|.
TGTGCCAGCAGAAATTCAGGGGGGACGGCAGGCTACGAGCAGTACTTC
CASRNSGGTAGYEQYF